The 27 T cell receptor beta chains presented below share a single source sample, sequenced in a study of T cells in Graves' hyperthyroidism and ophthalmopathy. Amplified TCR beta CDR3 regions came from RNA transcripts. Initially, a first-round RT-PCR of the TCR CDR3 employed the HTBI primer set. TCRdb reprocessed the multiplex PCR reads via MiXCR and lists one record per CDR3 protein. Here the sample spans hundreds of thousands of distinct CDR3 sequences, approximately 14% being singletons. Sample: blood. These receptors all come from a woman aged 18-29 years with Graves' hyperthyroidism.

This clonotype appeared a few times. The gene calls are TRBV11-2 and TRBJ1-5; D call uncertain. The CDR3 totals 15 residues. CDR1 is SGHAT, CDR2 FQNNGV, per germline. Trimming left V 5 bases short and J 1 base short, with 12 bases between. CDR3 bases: TGTGCCAGCAGCGCCGACATCATGAGCAATCAGCCCCAGCATTTT. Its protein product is CASSADIMSNQPQHF.

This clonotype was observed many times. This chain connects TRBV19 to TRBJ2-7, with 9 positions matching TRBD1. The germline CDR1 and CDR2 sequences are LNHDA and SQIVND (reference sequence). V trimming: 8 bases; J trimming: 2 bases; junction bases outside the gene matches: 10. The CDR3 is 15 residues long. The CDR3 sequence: CASRPDRGATYEQYF. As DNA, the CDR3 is TGTGCCAGTCGGCCCGACAGGGGGGCAACCTACGAGCAGTACTTC.

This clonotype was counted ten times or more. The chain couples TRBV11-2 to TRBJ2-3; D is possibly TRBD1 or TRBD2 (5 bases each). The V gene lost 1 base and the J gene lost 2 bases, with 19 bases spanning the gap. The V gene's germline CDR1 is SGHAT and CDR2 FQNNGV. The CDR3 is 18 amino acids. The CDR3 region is CASSLGGGWQKDTDTQYF. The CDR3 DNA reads TGTGCCAGCAGCTTAGGTGGGGGATGGCAGAAAGACACAGATACGCAGTATTTT.

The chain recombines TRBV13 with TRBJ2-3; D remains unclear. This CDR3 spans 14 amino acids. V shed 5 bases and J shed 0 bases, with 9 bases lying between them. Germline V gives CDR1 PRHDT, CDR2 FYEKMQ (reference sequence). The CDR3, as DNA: TGTGCCAGCAGCGGATCCTACAGCACAGATACGCAGTATTTT. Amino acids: CASSGSYSTDTQYF.

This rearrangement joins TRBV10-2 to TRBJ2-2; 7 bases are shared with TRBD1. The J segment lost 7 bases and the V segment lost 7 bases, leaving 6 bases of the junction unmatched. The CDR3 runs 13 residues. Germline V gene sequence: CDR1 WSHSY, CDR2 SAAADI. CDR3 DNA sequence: TGCGCCAGCAACGACAACAGGGGCGGGGAGCTGTTTTTT. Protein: CASNDNRGGELFF.

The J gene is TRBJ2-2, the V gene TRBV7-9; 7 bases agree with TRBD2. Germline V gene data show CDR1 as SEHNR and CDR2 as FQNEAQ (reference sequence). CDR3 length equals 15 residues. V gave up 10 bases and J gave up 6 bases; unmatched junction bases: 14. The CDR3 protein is CAITPAGIPPGELFF. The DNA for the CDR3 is TGTGCCATCACACCAGCGGGAATACCACCCGGGGAGCTGTTTTTT. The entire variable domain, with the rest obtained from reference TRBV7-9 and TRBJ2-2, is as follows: DTGVSQNPRHKITKRGQNVTFRCDPISEHNRLYWYRQTLGQGPEFLTYFQNEAQLEKSRLLSDRFSAERPKGSFSTLEIQRTEQGDSAMYLCAITPAGIPPGELFFGEGSRLTVL.

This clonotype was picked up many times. CDR3 loop: CASSLSPYTEAFF. CDR3 DNA: TGTGCCAGCAGCTTAAGCCCCTACACTGAAGCTTTCTTT. V usage is TRBV7-3 and J usage is TRBJ1-1, with D uncertain. The CDR3 has 13 residues. CDR1 SGHTA and CDR2 FQGTGA come from the germline V gene. Trimming took off 1 base at V and 3 bases at J, with 6 bases between the two ends.

In nucleotides, the CDR3 is TGTGCCAGTAATCGAGGGGGTTCCTACTATGGCTACACCTTC. This gives the protein CASNRGGSYYGYTF. The chain carries TRBV19 and TRBJ1-2, with D possibly being TRBD1 (6 bases). V dropped 7 bases and J dropped 3 bases, with 15 bases sitting between them. CDR1 is LNHDA and CDR2 is SQIVND in the germline V gene (reference sequence). The CDR3 loop spans 14 amino acids.

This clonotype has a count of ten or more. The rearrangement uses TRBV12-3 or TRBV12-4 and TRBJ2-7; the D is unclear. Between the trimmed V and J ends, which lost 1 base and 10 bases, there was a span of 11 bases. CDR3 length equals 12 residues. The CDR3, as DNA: TGTGCCAGCAGTTTAGGTGGAAGGGATCAGTACTTC. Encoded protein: CASSLGGRDQYF.

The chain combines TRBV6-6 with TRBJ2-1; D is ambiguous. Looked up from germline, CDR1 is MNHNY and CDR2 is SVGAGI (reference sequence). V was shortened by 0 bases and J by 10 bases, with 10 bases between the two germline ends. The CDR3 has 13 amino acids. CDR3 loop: CASSYSRYLEQFF. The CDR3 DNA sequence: TGTGCCAGCAGTTACTCCCGGTATTTGGAGCAGTTCTTC.

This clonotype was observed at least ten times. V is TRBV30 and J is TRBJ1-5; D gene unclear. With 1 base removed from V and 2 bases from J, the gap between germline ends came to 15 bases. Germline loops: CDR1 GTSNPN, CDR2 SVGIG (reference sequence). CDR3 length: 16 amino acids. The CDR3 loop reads CAWSGSSRAGNQPQHF. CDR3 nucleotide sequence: TGTGCCTGGAGTGGTTCGTCGAGAGCGGGCAATCAGCCCCAGCATTTT.

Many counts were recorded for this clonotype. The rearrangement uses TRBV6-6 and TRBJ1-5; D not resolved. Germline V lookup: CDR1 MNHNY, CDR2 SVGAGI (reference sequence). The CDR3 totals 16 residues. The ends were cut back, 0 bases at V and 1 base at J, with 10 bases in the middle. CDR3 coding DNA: TGTGCCAGCAGTTACTCGGAGGTGGGGAGCAATCAGCCCCAGCATTTT. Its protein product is CASSYSEVGSNQPQHF.

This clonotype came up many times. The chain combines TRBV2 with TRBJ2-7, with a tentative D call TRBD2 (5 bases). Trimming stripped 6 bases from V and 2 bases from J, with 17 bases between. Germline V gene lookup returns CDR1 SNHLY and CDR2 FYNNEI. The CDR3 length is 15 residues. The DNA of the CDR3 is TGTGCCAGCAGGAAAACGATCGAGGGTCCCTACGAGCAGTACTTC. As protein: CASRKTIEGPYEQYF.

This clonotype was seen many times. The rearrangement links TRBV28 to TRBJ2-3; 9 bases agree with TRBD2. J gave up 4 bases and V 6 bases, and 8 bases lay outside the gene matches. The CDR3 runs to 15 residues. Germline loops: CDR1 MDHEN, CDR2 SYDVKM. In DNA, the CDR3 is TGTGCCAGCAGACCCTCTAGCGGGATGGCAGATACGCAGTATTTT. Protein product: CASRPSSGMADTQYF.

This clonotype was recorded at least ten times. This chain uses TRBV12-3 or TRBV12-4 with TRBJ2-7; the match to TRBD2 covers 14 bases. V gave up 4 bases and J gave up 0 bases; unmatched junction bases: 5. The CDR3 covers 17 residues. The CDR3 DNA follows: TGTGCCAGCAGTTCGTGGACTAGCGGGGGGAGCTCCTACGAGCAGTACTTC. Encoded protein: CASSSWTSGGSSYEQYF.

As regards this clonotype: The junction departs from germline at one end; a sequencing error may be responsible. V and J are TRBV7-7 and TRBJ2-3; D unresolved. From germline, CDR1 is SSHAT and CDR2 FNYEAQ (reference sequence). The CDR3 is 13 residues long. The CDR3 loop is CASSPRPGDTQYF. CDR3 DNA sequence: TGTGCTAGCAGCCCCCGACCCGGGGATACGCAGTATTTT.

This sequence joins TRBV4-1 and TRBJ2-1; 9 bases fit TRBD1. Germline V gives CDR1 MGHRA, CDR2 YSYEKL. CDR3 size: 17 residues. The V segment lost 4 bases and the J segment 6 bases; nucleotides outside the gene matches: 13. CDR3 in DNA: TGCGCCAGCAGCCTCACCCCCGGGACAGGGACGGGCAATGAGCAGTTCTTC. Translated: CASSLTPGTGTGNEQFF.

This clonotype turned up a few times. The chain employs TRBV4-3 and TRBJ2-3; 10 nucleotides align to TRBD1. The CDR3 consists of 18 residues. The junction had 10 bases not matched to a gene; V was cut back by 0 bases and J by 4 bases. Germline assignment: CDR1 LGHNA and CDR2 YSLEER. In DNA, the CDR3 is TGCGCCAGCAGCCAAGATCTCCCAGGACAGGGGGACGCAGATACGCAGTATTTT. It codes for CASSQDLPGQGDADTQYF.

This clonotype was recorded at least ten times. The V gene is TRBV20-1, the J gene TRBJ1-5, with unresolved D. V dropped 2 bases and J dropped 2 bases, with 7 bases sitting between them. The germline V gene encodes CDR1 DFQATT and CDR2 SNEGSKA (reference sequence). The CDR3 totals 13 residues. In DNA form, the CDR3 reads TGCAGTGCTAGACAGCAGGGCAATCAGCCCCAGCATTTT. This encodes CSARQQGNQPQHF.

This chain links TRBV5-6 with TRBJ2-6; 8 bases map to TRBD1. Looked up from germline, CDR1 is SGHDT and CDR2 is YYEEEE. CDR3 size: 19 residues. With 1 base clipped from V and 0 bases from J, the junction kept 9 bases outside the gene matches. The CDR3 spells CASSLTRDRLTSGANVLTF. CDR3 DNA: TGTGCCAGCAGCTTGACTAGGGACAGGCTTACCTCTGGGGCCAACGTCCTGACTTTC.

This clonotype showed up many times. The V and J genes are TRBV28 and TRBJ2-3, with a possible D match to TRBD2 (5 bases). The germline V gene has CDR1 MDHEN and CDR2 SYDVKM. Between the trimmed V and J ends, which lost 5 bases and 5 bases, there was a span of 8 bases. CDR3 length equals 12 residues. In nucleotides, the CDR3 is TGTGCCAGCAGTCGCGGGCTAGATACGCAGTATTTT. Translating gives CASSRGLDTQYF. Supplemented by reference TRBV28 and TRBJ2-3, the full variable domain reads DVKVTQSSRYLVKRTGEKVFLECVQDMDHENMFWYRQDPGLGLRLIYFSYDVKMKEKGDIPEGYSVSREKKERFSLILESASTNQTSMYLCASSRGLDTQYFGPGTRLTVL.

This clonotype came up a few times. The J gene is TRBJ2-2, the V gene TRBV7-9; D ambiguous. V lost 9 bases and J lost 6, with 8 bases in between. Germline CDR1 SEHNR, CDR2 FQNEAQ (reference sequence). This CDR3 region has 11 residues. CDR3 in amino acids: CASRESGELFF. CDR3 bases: TGTGCCAGTAGGGAATCCGGGGAGCTGTTTTTT.

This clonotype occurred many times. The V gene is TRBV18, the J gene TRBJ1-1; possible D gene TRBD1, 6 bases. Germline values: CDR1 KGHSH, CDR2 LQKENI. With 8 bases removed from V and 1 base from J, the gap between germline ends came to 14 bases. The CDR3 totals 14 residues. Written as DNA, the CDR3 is TGTGCCAGCCAACGGGGGCAGTCGAACACTGAAGCTTTCTTT. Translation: CASQRGQSNTEAFF.

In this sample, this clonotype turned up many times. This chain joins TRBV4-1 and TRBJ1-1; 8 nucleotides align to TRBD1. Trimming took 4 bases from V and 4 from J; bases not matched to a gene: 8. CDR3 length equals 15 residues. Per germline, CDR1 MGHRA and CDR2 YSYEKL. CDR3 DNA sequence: TGCGCCAGCAGCCGACAGACGACAGGGGCCACTGAAGCTTTCTTT. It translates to CASSRQTTGATEAFF.

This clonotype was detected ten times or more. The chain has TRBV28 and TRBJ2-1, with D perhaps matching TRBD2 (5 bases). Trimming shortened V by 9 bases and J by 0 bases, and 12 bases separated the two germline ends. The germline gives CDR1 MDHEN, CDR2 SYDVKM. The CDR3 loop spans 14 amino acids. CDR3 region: CASVQGGSYNEQFF. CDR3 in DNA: TGTGCCAGTGTACAAGGAGGCTCCTACAATGAGCAGTTCTTC.

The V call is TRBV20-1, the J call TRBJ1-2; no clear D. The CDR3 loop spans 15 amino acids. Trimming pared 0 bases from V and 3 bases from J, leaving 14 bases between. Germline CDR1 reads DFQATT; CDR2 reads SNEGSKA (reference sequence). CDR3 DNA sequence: TGCAGTGCTAGAGACCCCGGCAGTGGGGACTATGGCTACACCTTC. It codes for CSARDPGSGDYGYTF.

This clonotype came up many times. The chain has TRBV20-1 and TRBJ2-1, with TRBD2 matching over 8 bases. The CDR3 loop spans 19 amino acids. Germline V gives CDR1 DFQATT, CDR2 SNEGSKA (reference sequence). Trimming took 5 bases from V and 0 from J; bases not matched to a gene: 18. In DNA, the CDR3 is TGCAGTGCTCCCTCGGGCCTCGGAACTAGCGGTCTCTCCTACAATGAGCAGTTCTTC. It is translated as CSAPSGLGTSGLSYNEQFF.